This T cell receptor (beta chain) was observed in a study of T cells expressing NK-cell markers. Study-level information: Eight donors were sequenced, of whom seven were HCMV-seropositive, while the remaining one was HCMV-seronegative.

The germline V gene has CDR1 SGHRS and CDR2 YFSETQ. There are 16 residues in the CDR3. From its re-call of the 5' RACE reads, TCRdb lists each CDR3 protein once, without DNA. The sample table includes roughly 20,000 distinct CDR3 sequences. The chain recombines TRBV5-1 with TRBJ1-6. Sequenced: blood T cells: a sorted CD56 or NKG2C T cell subset, CD4+ or CD8+ T cells, or bulk PBMC T cells (not recorded which). The source of this sequence is a man aged 18-70 years in good health. The CDR3: CASSLGASSYNSPLHF. Combining the CDR3 with reference TRBV5-1 and TRBJ1-6 gives the whole variable domain KAGVTQTPRYLIKTRGQQVTLSCSPISGHRSVSWYQQTPGQGLQFLFEYFSETQRNKGNFPGRFSGRQFSNSRSEMNVSTLELGDSALYLCASSLGASSYNSPLHFGNGTRLTVT.